This T cell receptor beta chain stems from a study of glioma-infiltrating T cells after dendritic cell vaccination. Findings of the study overall: TCR clonality showed no direct relationship with survival.

With respect to this clone: Its antigen is currently unknown.

Selection required adequate fresh-frozen tumor tissue plus more than two years' survival data. All glioblastoma patients lacked an isocitrate dehydrogenase mutation. J gave up 2 bases and V 6 bases, and 8 bases lay outside the gene matches. This CDR3 has 15 amino acids. CDR1 SGHRS and CDR2 YFSETQ come from the germline V gene. Primers: 60 V beta forward and 13 J beta reverse. Clones were sequenced by immunoSEQ multiplex PCR, and TCRdb holds only the in-frame ones, with some missing. The sample comprises about 64,000 clones, 80% to 85% of which are singletons, and less than 9.5% rests with the top ten.

Sequencing used blood, obtained before dendritic cell vaccination. The J gene is TRBJ2-3, the V gene TRBV5-1; 8 bases line up with TRBD2. The TCR sequence derives from a human donor with glioblastoma. This chain's CDR3 is CASTRDGGATDTQYF. The CDR3 DNA reads TGCGCCAGCACTAGAGACGGGGGGGCCACAGATACGCAGTATTTT.